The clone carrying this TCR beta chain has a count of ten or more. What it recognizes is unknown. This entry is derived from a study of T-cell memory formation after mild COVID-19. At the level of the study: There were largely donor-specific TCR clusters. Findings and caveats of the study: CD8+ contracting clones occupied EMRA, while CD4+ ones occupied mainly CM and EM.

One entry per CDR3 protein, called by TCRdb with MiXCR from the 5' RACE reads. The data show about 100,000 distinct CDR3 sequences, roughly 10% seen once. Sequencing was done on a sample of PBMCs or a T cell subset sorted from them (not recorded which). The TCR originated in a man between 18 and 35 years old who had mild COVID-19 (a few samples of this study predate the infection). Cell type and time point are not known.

CDR3 in DNA: TGTGCCAGCAGTTATGCGAATGAGCAGTTCTTC. It codes for CASSYANEQFF. The J gene is TRBJ2-1, the V gene TRBV6-2 or TRBV6-3; no reliable D call. Per the germline V gene, CDR1 is MNHEY and CDR2 is SVGEGT. CDR3 length: 11 residues. V lost 3 bases and J 7 bases, leaving 4 bases between the germline ends.